Below, one T cell receptor (beta chain) is given with its context. Its antigen target is currently unknown. No base-level quality is on record; no much larger clone is a single base apart. The library was produced with RT-PCR. Sequencing was carried out with an Illumina HiSeq 2500. TCRdb passed the public sequencing reads through fastp at Q25 and MiXCR, retaining productive beta sequences. CDR3 protein duplicates are merged, each entry listing the most common genes and DNA. The sample yields 450,000 to 600,000 distinct CDR3 sequences; under 9% were counted once. The leading ten clones occupy over 10% of the sample. Trimming takes 0 bases from V and 2 bases from J, and the germline ends sit 10 bases apart. The cysteine opens and the phenylalanine closes a CDR3 of 15 amino acids. The entry retains the CDR3 DNA only, 45 bases that are in frame from base 1. The germline V gene yields MNHNS for CDR1 and SASEGT for CDR2.

The sample originates from a study of response to subunit inactivated influenza vaccine (dated by TCRdb to 2017 to 2018). Study-wide context: To follow how T cells responded to a trivalent subunit inactivated influenza vaccine, the researchers relied on deep quantitative profiling of the T cell receptor repertoire. Broad study findings and their caveats: According to the authors, only a limited number of new T cells may be recruited by each seasonal influenza vaccination.

This receptor was taken from a man aged 50 to 69 who received an inactivated influenza vaccine. Donor details come from another sample of the same person, matched by shared clones. The material sequenced was PBMCs from blood, taken roughly 24 months after vaccination. The V and J genes are TRBV6-1 and TRBJ2-5, and possibly TRBD1, on 5 matching bases. The CDR3 region reads CASSEAGHPQETQYF. In nucleotides, the sequence is TGTGCCAGCAGTGAAGCGGGGCACCCGCAAGAGACCCAGTACTTC.